This T cell receptor (beta chain) was found in a study of blood T cell repertoires in COVID-19. Generated by immunoSEQ multiplex PCR, the TCRdb table keeps only in-frame clones and is missing some. This table holds about 180,000 clones, roughly 86% found once. V gave up 0 bases and J gave up 2 bases, with 10 bases separating them. The CDR3 length is 15 residues. Germline V gene lookup returns CDR1 MNHNS and CDR2 SASEGT. This receptor was taken from a man between 40 and 49 years old with active or convalescent COVID-19. The V call is TRBV6-1, the J call TRBJ1-2; D is ambiguous. Sequenced: peripheral blood. CDR3 loop: CASSEAFGGNYGYTF. The CDR3 region has the DNA TGTGCCAGCAGTGAAGCGTTTGGAGGGAACTATGGCTACACCTTC.